This T cell receptor beta chain was profiled in a study of T cell responses to AZD1222 COVID-19 vaccine. Study observations and caveats: Unmutated variant regions reportedly attract nearly half of all spike-specific TCRs. Recipients of AZD1222 seropositive at baseline numbered only five or six.

The CDR3 totals 14 residues. Trimming removed 4 bases from V and 4 bases from J; junction bases left unmatched: 7. Germline CDR1 GTSNPN, CDR2 SVGIG (reference sequence). For this clone: Antigen unknown.

Assay: immunoSEQ multiplex PCR; the TCRdb copy retains only in-frame clones and omits some. The data contain fewer than 150,000 clones, roughly nine tenths of them singletons. The specimen was peripheral blood, collected 28 days after the second AZD1222 dose. The TCR was taken from an adult who received the AZD1222 COVID-19 vaccine. The J gene is TRBJ1-2, the V gene TRBV30; the match to TRBD1 covers 9 bases. DNA for the CDR3: TGTGCCTGGAATCTGCTGGACAGGGGCTATGGCTACACCTTC. Translation: CAWNLLDRGYGYTF.